A single sample is the source of the 16 T cell receptor beta chains below, sequenced in a study of blood T cell repertoires in COVID-19. Sequencing used immunoSEQ multiplex PCR; TCRdb keeps in-frame clones, though not all of them. The sample lists roughly 700,000 clones, just under 90% occurring once. Sequencing was done on a sample of peripheral blood. The receptors were gathered from a woman aged 18-29 years with acute or convalescent COVID-19.

This clone is a singleton in its sample. This chain joins TRBV5-1 and TRBJ2-2, with D tentatively TRBD1 (5 bases). V was trimmed by 2 bases and J by 7 bases, leaving 15 bases between them. This CDR3 comprises 15 residues. Germline lookup yields CDR1 SGHRS and CDR2 YFSETQ. Here the CDR3 reads CASSFGDSQGGELFF. Here the CDR3 DNA reads TGCGCCAGCAGCTTCGGCGACTCCCAGGGCGGGGAGCTGTTTTTT.

This clone has a handful of counts. The rearrangement links TRBV13 to TRBJ2-7; TRBD1 matches at 9 bases. The CDR3 spans 15 residues. Germline CDR1 is PRHDT and CDR2 is FYEKMQ (reference sequence). The V and J ends lost 4 bases and 6 bases, in that order; junction bases with no gene match: 10. For the CDR3, the DNA is TGTGCCAGCAGCTACTCCGGGACAGGGAGGCGCGAGCAGTACTTC. It is translated as CASSYSGTGRREQYF.

The V call is TRBV5-4, the J call TRBJ2-2; the D gene is possibly TRBD1 (5 bases). Between the trimmed V and J ends, which lost 0 bases and 1 base, there was a span of 10 bases. Germline CDR1 is SGHNT and CDR2 is YYREEE (reference sequence). The CDR3 is 16 amino acids. The chain's CDR3 is CASSLGQIKNTGELFF. CDR3 DNA: TGTGCCAGCAGCTTGGGACAGATAAAGAACACCGGGGAGCTGTTTTTT.

The J gene is TRBJ2-7, the V gene TRBV6-5; 9 bases align to TRBD1. The CDR3 length is 14 residues. The V and J ends lost 6 bases and 3 bases, in that order; junction bases with no gene match: 6. Per germline, CDR1 MNHEY and CDR2 SVGAGI. CDR3 loop: CASRPGQGVYEQYF. In nucleotides, the CDR3 is TGTGCCAGCAGACCGGGACAGGGTGTCTACGAGCAGTACTTC.

The chain links TRBV7-9 to TRBJ2-6, with 8 bases lining up with TRBD1. Germline V CDR1 and CDR2: SEHNR, FQNEAQ (reference sequence). This CDR3 contains 19 residues. Trimming removed 4 bases from V and 0 bases from J; junction bases left unmatched: 11. The CDR3 protein is CASSYSRRDRFSGANVLTF. CDR3 nucleotide sequence: TGTGCCAGCAGCTACTCAAGGCGGGACAGGTTCTCTGGGGCCAACGTCCTGACTTTC. Looking up the rest from reference TRBV7-9 and TRBJ2-6 gives the full variable domain: DTGVSQNPRHKITKRGQNVTFRCDPISEHNRLYWYRQTLGQGPEFLTYFQNEAQLEKSRLLSDRFSAERPKGSFSTLEIQRTEQGDSAMYLCASSYSRRDRFSGANVLTFGAGSRLTVL.

The rearrangement joins TRBV2 to TRBJ1-2, with TRBD1 identical over 8 bases. Germline CDR1 and CDR2: SNHLY and FYNNEI. J lost 8 bases, V lost 4 bases, and 3 bases had no gene match. This CDR3 region has 12 residues. CDR3 nucleotides: TGTGCCAGCAGTGGGGACAGGAGGGGCTACACCTTC. It yields the protein CASSGDRRGYTF.

V is TRBV6-1 and J is TRBJ2-7, with D perhaps matching TRBD1 (5 bases). V lost 3 bases, J lost 5 bases, and 14 bases lay in between. This CDR3 has 14 residues. Germline V gene data show CDR1 as MNHNS and CDR2 as SASEGT. The CDR3 loop reads CASSDPFRVHEQYF. CDR3 sequence (DNA): TGTGCCAGCAGTGATCCGTTCAGGGTCCACGAGCAGTACTTC.

V usage is TRBV27 and J usage is TRBJ2-2; 9 bases align to TRBD1. Germline CDR1 and CDR2: MNHEY and SMNVEV (reference sequence). The J segment lost 6 bases and the V segment lost 7 bases, leaving 9 bases of the junction unmatched. The CDR3 is 15 residues long. The CDR3 reads CASKSGQGFPGELFF. CDR3 nucleotide sequence: TGTGCCAGCAAGTCGGGACAGGGTTTTCCCGGGGAGCTGTTTTTT.

The chain is built from TRBV7-9 and TRBJ2-5, with a tentative D call TRBD2 (5 bases). V lost 0 bases to trimming and J lost 3 bases, with 11 bases between them. CDR3 size: 15 residues. The germline gives CDR1 SEHNR, CDR2 FQNEAQ (reference sequence). CDR3 sequence reads: CASSLAPAGKETQYF. CDR3 sequence (DNA): TGTGCCAGCAGCTTAGCGCCCGCGGGTAAAGAGACCCAGTACTTC.

J is TRBJ2-4 and V is TRBV7-9, with D unclear. In germline, CDR1 is SEHNR, CDR2 FQNEAQ (reference sequence). Trimming removed 1 base from V and 9 bases from J, with 10 bases in between. The CDR3 loop spans 13 amino acids. CDR3 in amino acids: CASSLGSLGIQYF. CDR3 sequence (DNA): TGTGCCAGCAGCTTAGGGAGCCTAGGCATTCAGTACTTC.

The chain combines TRBV19 with TRBJ2-1; D uncertain. V was clipped by 11 bases and J by 5 bases, with 13 bases between them. Germline CDR1 and CDR2: LNHDA and SQIVND (reference sequence). The CDR3 is 12 residues long. CDR3 in DNA: TGTGCCTCCCGTGGGCTGAACAATGAGCAGTTCTTC. This gives the protein CASRGLNNEQFF.

This chain links TRBV7-3 with TRBJ1-1; D uncertain. The length of the CDR3 is 13 residues. Germline V gene lookup returns CDR1 SGHTA and CDR2 FQGTGA. Trimming left V 5 bases short and J 5 bases short, with 12 bases between. For the CDR3, the DNA is TGTGCCAGCAGCCCTGACATCTCAACTGAAGCTTTCTTT. Protein: CASSPDISTEAFF. Drawing the rest from reference TRBV7-3 and TRBJ1-1, the complete variable domain is GAGVSQTPSNKVTEKGKYVELRCDPISGHTALYWYRQSLGQGPEFLIYFQGTGAADDSGLPNDRFFAVRPEGSVSTLKIQRTERGDSAVYLCASSPDISTEAFFGQGTRLTVV.

The chain uses TRBV6-2 or TRBV6-3 and TRBJ1-5; D might be TRBD1 (6 bases). The ends were cut back, 5 bases at V and 6 bases at J, with 17 bases in the middle. Germline V gene data show CDR1 as MNHEY and CDR2 as SVGEGT. The CDR3 extends over 15 amino acids. The CDR3 DNA is TGTGCCAGCAGTGACAGACGTCAAGGGGGTCAGCCCCAGCATTTT. Its protein product is CASSDRRQGGQPQHF.

The gene calls are TRBV4-3 and TRBJ2-2; TRBD2 aligns across 7 bases. The germline gives CDR1 LGHNA, CDR2 YSLEER. The ends lost 2 bases at V and 6 bases at J; junction bases unmatched: 9. The CDR3 totals 16 residues. As DNA, the CDR3 is TGCGCCAGCAGCCAATCCTGGTCCGCGGGGGCCGGGGAGCTGTTTTTT. Its translation is CASSQSWSAGAGELFF.

V gene TRBV11-2 combines with J gene TRBJ2-1, with D perhaps TRBD2 (5 bases). The CDR3 totals 16 residues. Looked up from germline, CDR1 is SGHAT and CDR2 is FQNNGV. The germline V and J ends were trimmed by 0 bases and 0 bases, with 9 bases remaining between them. This chain's CDR3 is CASSLDPGNSYNEQFF. The CDR3 coding sequence is TGTGCCAGCAGCTTAGATCCGGGGAACTCCTACAATGAGCAGTTCTTC.

The chain couples TRBV20-1 to TRBJ1-1, with D tentatively TRBD1 (6 bases). V was pared by 7 bases and J by 5 bases, with 11 bases between. The CDR3 spans 11 residues. CDR1 and CDR2 from the germline V gene are DFQATT and SNEGSKA (reference sequence). In DNA form, the CDR3 reads TGCAGTGGGGGGCCTGATACTGAAGCTTTCTTT. This translates into CSGGPDTEAFF.